This entry features one T cell receptor beta chain sequence. The data originate from a study of blood T cell repertoires in COVID-19. At the level of the study: Sites across the United States, Italy and Spain contributed samples from acute and convalescent COVID-19. T cells, B-cell-depleted T cells, or PBMCs supplied cDNA or gDNA.

Authors' analysis steps: For nucleated cells, counts were estimated from reference gene primer amplification. Libraries were prepared by immunoSEQ multiplex PCR; TCRdb keeps only in-frame clonotypes and omits some of them. Clone size and V and J calls were adopted from that table, with D and trimming inferred from the DNA. The sample carries roughly 87,000 clones, 75% recorded once. This TCR came from a woman between 50 and 59 years old with acute or convalescent COVID-19. Specimen: peripheral blood.

CDR3 nucleotides: TGTGCCAGCAGTCCCTCAGGGGAAAGGAGCTATGGCTACACCTTC. Translation: CASSPSGERSYGYTF. The chain employs TRBV5-4 and TRBJ1-2; the D gene is possibly TRBD1 (6 bases). V was clipped by 5 bases and J by 4 bases, with 18 bases between them. This CDR3 is built from 15 residues. The germline V gene encodes CDR1 SGHNT and CDR2 YYREEE (reference sequence).